This record covers a single TCR beta chain. Its specificity is not known. The assay was immunoSEQ multiplex PCR, and TCRdb's table has in-frame clones only and misses some. The sample holds over 50,000 clones, 81% seen once. Per germline, CDR1 SGHRS and CDR2 YFSETQ. The CDR3 spans 15 residues. The germline V and J ends were trimmed by 0 bases and 2 bases, with 12 bases remaining between them. The data are from a study of T cell responses to AZD1222 COVID-19 vaccine. Study-level findings and limits: Females made up more of the donors, who were largely white British, and clonal diversity may have come out too low.

The TCR comes from an adult who received the AZD1222 COVID-19 vaccine. The chain combines TRBV5-1 with TRBJ2-7; no reliable D call. The specimen comprised peripheral blood, sampled 28 days after the second AZD1222 dose. CDR3 amino acids: CASSLAGGAAYEQYF. In DNA, the CDR3 is TGCGCCAGCAGCTTGGCCGGCGGAGCCGCCTACGAGCAGTACTTC.